The rows below give T cell receptor beta chains drawn from one sample of a study of CD8+ T cells in alopecia areata. Generated by immunoSEQ multiplex PCR, the TCRdb table keeps only in-frame clones and is missing some. Here the sample spans under 200,000 clones, approximately 62% being singletons. Sequencing was performed on CD4+ T cells sorted from blood, taken at week 24, from a patient treated with tofacitinib. These receptors were taken from a human donor with alopecia areata. The CDR3 runs from the conserved cysteine through the conserved F or W. The D gene is left open where the match is weak. Rows may omit the clone size; those that give it use once, few, many or a size class.

clone size	J gene	D gene	CDR3 length	V gene	CDR3 DNA	CDR3 protein
.	TRBJ2-3	TRBD1	14	TRBV18	TGTGCCAGCTCCGACAGGGTACCCACAGATACGCAGTATTTT	CASSDRVPTDTQYF
few	TRBJ2-1	TRBD1	15	TRBV5-1	TGCGCCAGCAGCTTAAGGACAGGGAACGCCAATGAGCAGTTCTTC	CASSLRTGNANEQFF
.	TRBJ1-2	.	15	TRBV27	TGTGCCAGCAGTTTAGGGTACCCAACATTCTATGGCTACACCTTC	CASSLGYPTFYGYTF
.	TRBJ1-4	TRBD1	14	TRBV19	TGTGCCAGTAGTCCCGACAGGGGGCGCGAAAAACTGTTTTTT	CASSPDRGREKLFF
few	TRBJ1-2	.	12	TRBV10-2	TGCGCCAGCATGAAGGACGACTATGGCTACACCTTC	CASMKDDYGYTF
.	TRBJ2-2	.	14	TRBV4-1	TGCGCCAGCAGCCAAGATGAGGTCCCCGGGGAGCTGTTTTTT	CASSQDEVPGELFF
.	TRBJ1-2	.	13	TRBV2	TGTGCCAGCAGTGACAAGGGGGGCAATGGCTACACCTTC	CASSDKGGNGYTF
.	TRBJ1-5	.	15	TRBV6-5	TGTGCCAGCAGTTACTCGGGACTGATGGATCAGCCCCAGCATTTT	CASSYSGLMDQPQHF
.	TRBJ1-1	.	12	TRBV25-1	TGTGCCAGCAGTTACAGAAACACTGAAGCTTTCTTT	CASSYRNTEAFF
.	TRBJ2-1	.	11	TRBV20-1	TGCAGTGCTAGCGGAGGAGGCGAGCAGTTCTTC	CSASGGGEQFF
.	TRBJ1-2	.	13	TRBV30	TGTGCCTGGAGTGTACCAGGACCCTATGGCTACACCTTC	CAWSVPGPYGYTF
few	TRBJ1-2	.	12	TRBV7-2	TGTGCCAGCCAACGGGTAGGCTATGGCTACACCTTC	CASQRVGYGYTF
few	TRBJ2-7	TRBD1	15	TRBV29-1	TGCAGCGCCAGGCGTCAGGACAGGCTTAACTACGAGCAGTACTTC	CSARRQDRLNYEQYF
.	TRBJ2-3	.	14	TRBV4-1	TGCGCCAGCAGCCAACCGACGAGGGCAGATACGCAGTATTTT	CASSQPTRADTQYF
.	TRBJ2-4	TRBD2	15	TRBV30	TGTGCCTGGAGTCCCCAGGGAGGGTCCAAAAACATTCAGTACTTC	CAWSPQGGSKNIQYF